Each of the 32 T cell receptor beta chains below was sequenced from the same sample in a study of CD8+ T cells in alopecia areata. Treatment in this sample: oral pan-JAK inhibitor, 5-10 mg twice daily. Extracted from the samples, RNA was reverse transcribed into cDNA to serve as the sequencing template. Data came from immunoSEQ multiplex PCR; TCRdb stores just in-frame clones and leaves some out. The table lists about 150,000 clones, 45% to 60% of them singletons. Source: CD8+ T cells sorted from blood, taken at week 4, from a patient treated with tofacitinib. These receptors came from a human donor with alopecia areata.

This chain uses TRBV30 with TRBJ2-7, with a weak D call TRBD2 (6 bases). V was cut by 4 bases and J by 4 bases, with 8 bases left in between. The germline CDR1 and CDR2 sequences are GTSNPN and SVGIG (reference sequence). The CDR3 consists of 11 residues. CDR3 region: CAWNGGYEQYF. CDR3 in DNA: TGTGCCTGGAATGGAGGGTACGAGCAGTACTTC.

The gene calls are TRBV5-6 and TRBJ2-1, with 7 bases identical to TRBD2. V was pared by 0 bases and J by 5 bases, with 8 bases of the junction left unmatched. The CDR3 is 16 residues long. The germline V gene encodes CDR1 SGHDT and CDR2 YYEEEE. The CDR3 coding sequence is TGTGCCAGCAGCTTGGAGACGACTAGCTACCACAATGAGCAGTTCTTC. Its translation is CASSLETTSYHNEQFF.

V and J are TRBV14 and TRBJ2-5; D could derive from TRBD1 or TRBD2 (5 bases each). Germline assignment: CDR1 SGHDN and CDR2 FVKESK. This CDR3 region has 14 residues. V lost 0 bases to trimming and J lost 7 bases, with 12 bases between them. Here the CDR3 reads CASSQDPGDRTQYF. CDR3 sequence (DNA): TGTGCCAGCAGCCAAGACCCTGGGGACCGGACCCAGTACTTC.

The chain couples TRBV10-3 to TRBJ1-1, with 8 bases fitting TRBD1. This CDR3 has 14 residues. Per germline, CDR1 ENHRY and CDR2 SYGVKD. Trimming removed 2 bases from V and 6 bases from J; junction bases left unmatched: 5. The CDR3 sequence: CAISEPDRGAEAFF. Written as DNA, the CDR3 is TGTGCCATCAGTGAGCCAGACAGGGGAGCTGAAGCTTTCTTT.

This chain uses TRBV2 with TRBJ2-2; 7 bases fit TRBD1. The CDR3 has 16 residues. The germline CDR1 and CDR2 sequences are SNHLY and FYNNEI. Trimming removed 8 bases from V and 2 bases from J; junction bases left unmatched: 11. The CDR3 spells CASFTVGTVNTGELFF. CDR3 DNA sequence: TGTGCCAGCTTCACGGTAGGGACAGTAAACACCGGGGAGCTGTTTTTT.

This chain uses TRBV7-9 with TRBJ1-3; no clear D gene. CDR3 length equals 15 residues. CDR1 and CDR2 (germline): SEHNR, FQNEAQ (reference sequence). V was shortened by 8 bases and J by 3 bases, with 17 bases between the two germline ends. The CDR3 loop is CASLRMFGDGNTIYF. The CDR3 DNA follows: TGTGCCAGCCTTCGGATGTTTGGGGATGGAAACACCATATATTTT.

This clone was counted between two and nine times. The rearrangement joins TRBV30 to TRBJ2-7, with D unclear. Germline V gene sequence: CDR1 GTSNPN, CDR2 SVGIG (reference sequence). V lost 0 bases to trimming and J lost 3 bases, with 3 bases between them. This CDR3 spans 11 amino acids. CDR3 sequence reads: CAWSVSYEQYF. CDR3 in DNA: TGTGCCTGGAGTGTCAGCTACGAGCAGTACTTC.

V and J are TRBV12-5 and TRBJ1-2; maybe TRBD1 (6 bases). Trimming pared 1 base from V and 10 bases from J, leaving 19 bases between. The CDR3 is made up of 15 amino acids. The V gene's germline CDR1 is LGHNT and CDR2 FRNRAP. CDR3 sequence (DNA): TGTGCTAGTGGTTTGGACTGGACAGCGACTCGATCCTACACCTTC. This sequence encodes CASGLDWTATRSYTF.

This clone was detected once. The rearrangement links TRBV30 to TRBJ2-5; tentative D call: TRBD1 (5 bases). The V end was cut by 3 bases, the J end by 4 bases, with 12 bases between. From germline, CDR1 is GTSNPN and CDR2 SVGIG (reference sequence). The CDR3 spans 13 residues. Here the CDR3 DNA reads TGTGCCTGGAGCGTAGGGGATGGAGAGACCCAGTACTTC. Translating it yields CAWSVGDGETQYF.

This clone was detected a few times. CDR3: CASSVEGYGYTF. The CDR3 nucleotides read TGTGCCAGCAGCGTGGAGGGCTATGGCTACACCTTC. The chain has TRBV9 and TRBJ1-2; the D is unclear. The CDR3 extends over 12 amino acids. Germline V gene lookup returns CDR1 SGDLS and CDR2 YYNGEE. The V gene lost 2 bases and the J gene lost 4 bases, with 6 bases spanning the gap.

The chain uses TRBV11-2 and TRBJ2-7; 8 nucleotides agree with TRBD1. V shed 5 bases and J 4 bases; nucleotides not matched to a gene: 4. Germline V gene data show CDR1 as SGHAT and CDR2 as FQNNGV. This CDR3 has 13 residues. CDR3 protein: CASSPGQGYEQYF. In nucleotides, the CDR3 is TGTGCCAGCAGCCCTGGACAGGGATACGAGCAGTACTTC.

The rearrangement uses TRBV6-5 and TRBJ1-1, with no clear D. This CDR3 is 12 amino acids long. Trimming pared 2 bases from V and 6 bases from J, leaving 7 bases between. Per germline, CDR1 MNHEY and CDR2 SVGAGI. CDR3 sequence: CASSYGGPEAFF. As DNA, the CDR3 is TGTGCCAGCAGTTACGGCGGGCCTGAAGCTTTCTTT.

The chain uses TRBV29-1 and TRBJ1-1; D is unresolved. With 2 bases removed from V and 4 bases from J, the gap between germline ends came to 14 bases. The germline gives CDR1 SQVTM, CDR2 ANQGSEA. CDR3 length: 14 amino acids. CDR3 region: CSVELELGSTEAFF. The DNA of the CDR3 is TGCAGCGTTGAATTGGAGTTAGGGTCCACTGAAGCTTTCTTT.

This clone was seen more than once but under ten times. The V call is TRBV29-1, the J call TRBJ2-5, with TRBD1 identical over 9 bases. The CDR3 is 14 residues long. With V trimmed by 3 bases and J by 5 bases, 7 bases remained unmatched. The germline CDR1 and CDR2 sequences are SQVTM and ANQGSEA. The CDR3 loop is CSVDEDRGWETQYF. In DNA form, the CDR3 reads TGCAGCGTTGACGAGGACAGGGGTTGGGAGACCCAGTACTTC. The variable domain in full, completed from reference TRBV29-1 and TRBJ2-5, reads SAVISQKPSRDICQRGTSLTIQCQVDSQVTMMFWYRQQPGQSLTLIATANQGSEATYESGFVIDKFPISRPNLTFSTLTVSNMSPEDSSIYLCSVDEDRGWETQYFGPGTRLLVL.

The chain links TRBV19 to TRBJ2-7, with D perhaps given as TRBD1 or TRBD2 (5 bases each). CDR3 length: 15 amino acids. Trimming removed 3 bases at V and 2 bases at J, with 14 bases between. Germline assignment: CDR1 LNHDA and CDR2 SQIVND (reference sequence). CDR3 nucleotides: TGTGCCAGTAGTATTCTCCCGGGGACCGCCTACGAGCAGTACTTC. Residues: CASSILPGTAYEQYF. The entire variable domain, with the rest obtained from reference TRBV19 and TRBJ2-7, is as follows: DGGITQSPKYLFRKEGQNVTLSCEQNLNHDAMYWYRQDPGQGLRLIYYSQIVNDFQKGDIAEGYSVSREKKESFPLTVTSAQKNPTAFYLCASSILPGTAYEQYFGPGTRLTVT.

This chain joins TRBV19 and TRBJ1-1; maybe TRBD1 (5 bases). V was trimmed by 8 bases and J by 5 bases, leaving 9 bases between them. There are 11 residues in the CDR3. Germline CDR1 LNHDA, CDR2 SQIVND (reference sequence). The CDR3 loop is CASGALTEAFF. The CDR3 DNA reads as TGTGCCAGTGGGGCTCTGACTGAAGCTTTCTTT.

The chain links TRBV6-5 to TRBJ2-7; 8 bases agree with TRBD1. There are 15 residues in the CDR3. The junction had 5 bases not matched to a gene; V was cut back by 0 bases and J by 4 bases. In germline, CDR1 is MNHEY, CDR2 SVGAGI. The CDR3 reads CASSYSETGAYEQYF. Written as DNA, the CDR3 is TGTGCCAGCAGTTACTCGGAGACAGGGGCGTACGAGCAGTACTTC.

V usage is TRBV27 and J usage is TRBJ1-5; D perhaps matches TRBD1 (5 bases). This CDR3 is built from 15 residues. V was clipped by 0 bases and J by 0 bases, with 6 bases between them. The V gene's germline CDR1 is MNHEY and CDR2 SMNVEV (reference sequence). The CDR3 region has the DNA TGTGCCAGCAGTTTATCAGGGGATAGCAATCAGCCCCAGCATTTT. This translates into CASSLSGDSNQPQHF.

The chain links TRBV29-1 to TRBJ2-1; tentatively, D is TRBD1 (6 bases). This CDR3 spans 12 amino acids. The V end lost 7 bases, the J end lost 8 bases, and 15 bases lay between the germline ends. Per germline, CDR1 SQVTM and CDR2 ANQGSEA. This CDR3 is CSAKQGRDEQFF. As DNA, the CDR3 is TGCAGCGCAAAACAGGGAAGGGATGAGCAGTTCTTC.

V usage is TRBV4-1 and J usage is TRBJ1-6; D is undetermined. Germline CDR1 reads MGHRA; CDR2 reads YSYEKL. The CDR3 spans 16 residues. V was clipped by 3 bases and J by 0 bases, with 9 bases between them. CDR3 DNA: TGCGCCAGCAGCCATCGAGTCAGCTCCTATAATTCACCCCTCCACTTT. The encoded protein is CASSHRVSSYNSPLHF.

This chain's CDR3 is CASSSGHRDIQYF. The CDR3 DNA reads TGTGCCAGCAGCTCAGGCCATCGGGACATTCAGTACTTC. V usage is TRBV4-2 and J usage is TRBJ2-4, with D hard to call. Germline V gene data show CDR1 as LGHNA and CDR2 as YNFKEQ. V lost 5 bases, J lost 8 bases, and 13 bases lay in between. This CDR3 has 13 amino acids.

The gene calls are TRBV11-2 and TRBJ1-1, with a possible D match to TRBD1 (6 bases). This CDR3 contains 15 residues. The V gene lost 1 base and the J gene lost 1 base, with 10 bases spanning the gap. Germline CDR1 and CDR2: SGHAT and FQNNGV. The CDR3 region has the DNA TGTGCCAGCAGCTTAGTCAGGGGCGAGAACACTGAAGCTTTCTTT. Translating gives CASSLVRGENTEAFF.

This clone has just a few counts. This sample includes further DNA sequences coding for the same CDR3. V gene TRBV5-1 combines with J gene TRBJ1-1; D is possibly TRBD1 (6 bases). Germline V gene lookup returns CDR1 SGHRS and CDR2 YFSETQ. The CDR3 has 14 residues. The V end was cut by 4 bases, the J end by 1 base, with 11 bases between. The CDR3 is CASSLARGNTEAFF. The DNA of the CDR3 is TGCGCCAGCAGCCTCGCCAGGGGGAACACTGAAGCTTTCTTT.

V gene TRBV29-1 combines with J gene TRBJ2-2, with D uncertain. V was trimmed by 6 bases and J by 7 bases, leaving 12 bases between them. Germline assignment: CDR1 SQVTM and CDR2 ANQGSEA. The CDR3 contains 12 residues. CDR3: CSVLRLDGELFF. The CDR3 DNA follows: TGCAGCGTCCTCCGTCTGGACGGGGAGCTGTTTTTT.

The table lists this clone with a few counts. The V call is TRBV10-3, the J call TRBJ1-1; no firm D call. V shed 4 bases and J shed 1 base, with 7 bases lying between them. This CDR3 has 13 amino acids. CDR1 and CDR2 (germline): ENHRY, SYGVKD. The DNA for the CDR3 is TGTGCCATCAGTGTAAAGGAGAACACTGAAGCTTTCTTT. Residues: CAISVKENTEAFF.

This clone was seen only a few times. The gene calls are TRBV2 and TRBJ2-7, with D possibly being TRBD1 or TRBD2 (5 bases each). Germline V CDR1 and CDR2: SNHLY, FYNNEI. The germline V and J ends were trimmed by 5 bases and 2 bases, with 16 bases remaining between them. CDR3 size: 15 residues. DNA for the CDR3: TGTGCCAGCAGTCACGGGGCTGACAGCACCTACGAGCAGTACTTC. Encoded protein: CASSHGADSTYEQYF.

The chain is built from TRBV10-3 and TRBJ2-5, with 8 bases identical to TRBD1. The CDR3 is 14 amino acids. Looked up from germline, CDR1 is ENHRY and CDR2 is SYGVKD. J lost 5 bases, V lost 7 bases, and 9 bases had no gene match. The CDR3 region is CAITETGEKETQYF. CDR3 nucleotides: TGTGCCATCACCGAGACAGGGGAAAAGGAGACCCAGTACTTC.

This clone was counted only a few times. V gene TRBV4-1 combines with J gene TRBJ1-2; D might be TRBD1 (5 bases). V was cut by 0 bases and J by 4 bases, with 9 bases left in between. From germline, CDR1 is MGHRA and CDR2 YSYEKL. The CDR3 spans 14 residues. CDR3 amino acids: CASSQEPGAYGYTF. The CDR3 coding sequence is TGCGCCAGCAGCCAAGAGCCCGGGGCCTATGGCTACACCTTC.

This clone has only a few counts. This chain joins TRBV29-1 and TRBJ2-6; D remains unclear. The CDR3 is made up of 13 amino acids. V lost 6 bases, J lost 0 bases, and 6 bases lay in between. Germline loops: CDR1 SQVTM, CDR2 ANQGSEA. Here the CDR3 DNA reads TGCAGCGTGCACAGCTCTGGGGCCAACGTCCTGACTTTC. It encodes CSVHSSGANVLTF.

The CDR3 coding sequence is TGCGCCAGCAGCCCGCGTTGGGGGGGTGAAAAACTGTTTTTT. Amino acids: CASSPRWGGEKLFF. The chain joins TRBV4-1 to TRBJ1-4, with D perhaps TRBD1 (5 bases). Looked up from germline, CDR1 is MGHRA and CDR2 is YSYEKL. The CDR3 loop spans 14 amino acids. The V end was cut by 4 bases, the J end by 7 bases, with 13 bases between.

V and J are TRBV10-1 and TRBJ2-7; 8 bases line up with TRBD1. After removal of 6 bases from V and 0 bases from J, the junction contained 7 bases not matched to a gene. Germline V CDR1 and CDR2: WNHNN, SYGVQD (reference sequence). The CDR3 loop spans 15 amino acids. The CDR3 DNA reads as TGCGCCAGCAGCGCCTGGACAGGGAGCTCCTACGAGCAGTACTTC. It is translated as CASSAWTGSSYEQYF.

This clone was detected a few times. V usage is TRBV29-1 and J usage is TRBJ2-2; D possibly corresponds to TRBD1 (6 bases). The CDR3 runs to 14 residues. V lost 0 bases and J lost 1, with 6 bases in between. Germline V gene sequence: CDR1 SQVTM, CDR2 ANQGSEA. The chain's CDR3 is CSVEDRGNTGELFF. CDR3 coding DNA: TGCAGCGTTGAAGACAGGGGGAACACCGGGGAGCTGTTTTTT.